The 10 T cell receptor beta chains below come from one sample, sequenced in a study of radiation and T cells in renal cell carcinoma. The data were produced by immunoSEQ multiplex PCR, yet TCRdb's version contains in-frame clones alone and is incomplete. The data show roughly 82,000 clones, 80% to 90% seen once. Noted time point: blood 4 weeks post-SBRT, at nephrectomy. Treatment here: 15 Gy SBRT to primary tumor, nephrectomy 4 weeks later. Sequencing was performed on blood, taken from a patient whose treatment included radiotherapy and nephrectomy. The receptors were sampled from a woman between 70 and 85 years old with renal cell carcinoma.

This clone came up once. The V gene is TRBV5-4, the J gene TRBJ2-4; D not resolved. The germline gives CDR1 SGHNT, CDR2 YYREEE (reference sequence). V lost 4 bases and J 0 bases, leaving 8 bases between the germline ends. The CDR3 has 14 amino acids. This chain's CDR3 is CASSAELAKNIQYF. CDR3 coding DNA: TGTGCCAGCAGCGCCGAACTAGCCAAAAACATTCAGTACTTC. Complete variable domain (other parts from reference TRBV5-4 and TRBJ2-4): ETGVTQSPTHLIKTRGQQVTLRCSSQSGHNTVSWYQQALGQGPQFIFQYYREEENGRGNFPPRFSGLQFPNYSSELNVNALELDDSALYLCASSAELAKNIQYFGAGTRLSVL.

V gene TRBV7-6 combines with J gene TRBJ1-4, with 11 positions matching TRBD1. After removal of 5 bases from V and 8 bases from J, the junction contained 10 bases not matched to a gene. There are 16 residues in the CDR3. Germline V gene sequence: CDR1 SGHVS, CDR2 FNYEAQ. The CDR3 reads CASSPYGQGAGEKLFF. CDR3 coding DNA: TGTGCCAGCAGCCCGTATGGACAGGGGGCGGGAGAAAAACTGTTTTTT. The full variable domain, with the rest looked up from reference TRBV7-6 and TRBJ1-4, is GAGVSQSPRYKVTKRGQDVALRCDPISGHVSLYWYRQALGQGPEFLTYFNYEAQQDKSGLPNDRFSAERPEGSISTLTIQRTEQRDSAMYRCASSPYGQGAGEKLFFGSGTQLSVL.

Only a few counts were recorded for this clone. V is TRBV18 and J is TRBJ1-5, with D perhaps TRBD1 (5 bases). CDR1 and CDR2 (germline): KGHSH, LQKENI. The CDR3 has 17 amino acids. V was cut by 4 bases and J by 0 bases, with 16 bases left in between. The chain's CDR3 is CASSLAPPGPSNQPQHF. For the CDR3, the DNA is TGTGCCAGCTCACTCGCTCCACCGGGACCTAGCAATCAGCCCCAGCATTTT.

This CDR3 reads CASSFGGGKETQYF. The CDR3 coding sequence is TGTGCCAGCAGCTTCGGCGGGGGGAAAGAGACCCAGTACTTC. V usage is TRBV11-2 and J usage is TRBJ2-5, with 8 bases matching TRBD2. Germline V gene data show CDR1 as SGHAT and CDR2 as FQNNGV. V lost 3 bases to trimming and J lost 3 bases; unmatched junction nucleotides: 3. The CDR3 has 14 amino acids.

This clone showed up just a few times. The chain carries TRBV19 and TRBJ1-1; the match to TRBD1 covers 7 bases. The CDR3 has 14 residues. Germline lookup yields CDR1 LNHDA and CDR2 SQIVND (reference sequence). V lost 6 bases to trimming and J lost 3 bases; unmatched junction nucleotides: 7. The CDR3 loop is CASSSLGQHTEAFF. The CDR3 nucleotides read TGTGCCAGTAGCTCCCTGGGACAGCACACTGAAGCTTTCTTT.

The J gene is TRBJ2-5, the V gene TRBV10-1; TRBD1 matches 11 bases. Trimming at V came to 10 bases and at J to 3 bases, leaving 13 bases not matched to a gene. The CDR3 extends over 16 amino acids. Germline V gene lookup returns CDR1 WNHNN and CDR2 SYGVQD (reference sequence). CDR3 in DNA: TGCGCCAACGCGAGGCATGGGACAGGGGGAAAAGAGACCCAGTACTTC. Its protein product is CANARHGTGGKETQYF.

As regards this clone: No DNA is shown, since the ends of the CDR3 on it are uncertain; the CDR3 is the one TCRdb lists. This chain joins TRBV21-1 and TRBJ2-7; the DNA was not used to check the table's D call, TRBD1. TRBV21-1 is a documented pseudogene. The CDR3 is made up of 18 amino acids, end residues included. The CDR3 sequence: CASSRTVGQGSAYYEQYF.

The V gene is TRBV30, the J gene TRBJ2-2; possibly TRBD1 for D (6 bases). V shed 3 bases and J shed 4 bases, with 21 bases lying between them. The germline V gene has CDR1 GTSNPN and CDR2 SVGIG (reference sequence). The CDR3 runs 17 residues. The CDR3 DNA follows: TGTGCCTGGAGCCCTTATGTCAGGGGATGGGGCACCGGGGAGCTGTTTTTT. Residues: CAWSPYVRGWGTGELFF.

V and J are TRBV7-9 and TRBJ2-3, with D unresolved. This CDR3 contains 11 residues. Per the germline V gene, CDR1 is SEHNR and CDR2 is FQNEAQ (reference sequence). Trimming removed 4 bases at V and 2 bases at J, with 1 base between. The chain's CDR3 is CASSSTDTQYF. In DNA, the CDR3 is TGTGCCAGCAGCTCCACAGATACGCAGTATTTT.

The table lists this clone with a count of one. The gene calls are TRBV6-1 and TRBJ2-5; D may be TRBD1 (5 bases). CDR3 length equals 14 residues. Germline lookup yields CDR1 MNHNS and CDR2 SASEGT. V lost 0 bases to trimming and J lost 7 bases, with 12 bases between them. As DNA, the CDR3 is TGTGCCAGCAGTGAAGCCCCCAGGGCAGGGACCCAGTACTTC. It translates to CASSEAPRAGTQYF.